Sequencing of this TCR beta chain was carried out in a study of T-cell memory formation after mild COVID-19. Between the trimmed V and J ends, which lost 3 bases and 7 bases, there was a span of 12 bases. Germline CDR1 reads MNHNS; CDR2 reads SASEGT. The CDR3 runs to 13 residues. One entry per CDR3 protein results from TCRdb running MiXCR on the 5' RACE reads. The sample contains a few hundred thousand distinct CDR3 sequences, approximately 21% of which appear only once. The rearrangement uses TRBV6-1 and TRBJ1-2; no clear D. This TCR derives from an adult woman who had mild COVID-19 (a few samples of this study predate the infection). Cell type and time point are not known. The sample comprised PBMCs or a T cell subset sorted from them (not recorded which). The DNA for the CDR3 is TGTGCCAGCAGTGATTTAGCGTCTAGTGGCTACACCTTC. Amino acids: CASSDLASSGYTF.